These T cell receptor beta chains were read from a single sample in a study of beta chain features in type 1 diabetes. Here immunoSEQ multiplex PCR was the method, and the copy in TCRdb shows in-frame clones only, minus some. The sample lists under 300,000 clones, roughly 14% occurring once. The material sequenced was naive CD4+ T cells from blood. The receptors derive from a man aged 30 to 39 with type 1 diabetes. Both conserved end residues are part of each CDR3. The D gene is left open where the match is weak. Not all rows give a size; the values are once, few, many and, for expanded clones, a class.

TGTGCCTGGAGATCACAGGGAAGCGACGAGCAGTACTTC | CAWRSQGSDEQYF | TRBV30 | . | . | TRBJ2-7
TGTGCCAGCAGTTTAATACAGGGGTCCCAGTTCTTC | CASSLIQGSQFF | TRBV27 | TRBD1 | few | TRBJ2-1
TGCAGCGTTGGTTGGACAGGGGCCGAGCAGTACTTC | CSVGWTGAEQYF | TRBV29-1 | TRBD1 | . | TRBJ2-7
TGTGCCAGCTCACCCGGGGGGGCTATGAGCCAGCCCCAGCATTTT | CASSPGGAMSQPQHF | TRBV18 | . | few | TRBJ1-5
TGTGCCAGCAGCTTCGGGGGGCAGGGGCAGAATGAAAAACTGTTTTTT | CASSFGGQGQNEKLFF | TRBV5-4 | . | . | TRBJ1-4
TGTGCCAGTAGTCCCGGGACAGGGATTGGAGGCTATGGCTACACCTTC | CASSPGTGIGGYGYTF | TRBV19 | TRBD1 | few | TRBJ1-2
TGTGCCAGCAGCCGTAGTGCCTACGAGCAGTACTTC | CASSRSAYEQYF | TRBV14 | . | few | TRBJ2-7
TGCAGCGTTGGACAGACTAGCGGCACAGATACGCAGTATTTT | CSVGQTSGTDTQYF | TRBV29-1 | TRBD2 | few | TRBJ2-3
TGTGCCAGCAGTGAAGGATTCGACAGGGAAGCTTTCTTT | CASSEGFDREAFF | TRBV6-1 | . | . | TRBJ1-1
TGTGCCAGCAGCTTGTATGACAGGGGCGACCAAGAGACCCAGTACTTC | CASSLYDRGDQETQYF | TRBV28 | TRBD1 | . | TRBJ2-5
TGCGCCAGCAGCCCCCCAGGGGAGACCCAGTACTTC | CASSPPGETQYF | TRBV5-1 | . | . | TRBJ2-5
TGTGCCAGCGCGCTATCGAACACCGGGGAGCTGTTTTTT | CASALSNTGELFF | TRBV27 | . | few | TRBJ2-2
TGTGCCAGTTCTGGGACAGTTTCGACACCCCTCCACTTT | CASSGTVSTPLHF | TRBV19 | TRBD1 | . | TRBJ1-6